This TCR beta chain was sequenced during a study of blood T cell repertoires in COVID-19. Study overall: Some COVID-19 samples were acute and others convalescent; all came from the United States, Italy and Spain. PBMCs, B-cell-depleted T cells, or T cells provided the cDNA or gDNA that made up the material.

Per the original data handling: Nucleated cell number was recorded as an estimate derived from reference gene primer amplification. TCRdb's copy holds only in-frame clones and misses some; the assay was immunoSEQ multiplex PCR. V and J calls and clone size follow that table, whereas D and trimming were derived from the DNA. This table holds about 290,000 clones, around 81% found once. The CDR3 extends over 16 amino acids. Germline CDR1 reads SGHNT; CDR2 reads YYREEE (reference sequence). V was cut by 0 bases and J by 0 bases, with 10 bases left in between. This clone came up a few times. The specimen was peripheral blood. The chain has TRBV5-4 and TRBJ1-5; D not resolved. This TCR came from a woman aged 45 to 65 with active or convalescent COVID-19. The CDR3 sequence: CASSLGAPDSNQPQHF. In DNA, the CDR3 is TGTGCCAGCAGCTTGGGGGCACCCGATAGCAATCAGCCCCAGCATTTT.